This record looks at one T cell receptor beta chain sequence and its context. Its matching antigen is unknown. Measured with immunoSEQ multiplex PCR; TCRdb has only the in-frame clones, and not every one. The sample has about 88,000 clones, around 90% seen once. This entry comes from a study of graft-versus-host responses after intestinal transplantation. At the level of the study: Every transplant recipient was induced with anti-thymocyte globulin, then maintained on tacrolimus and steroids for 2 to 3 years.

Regarding the study as a whole: GvH clones appeared in recipient marrow, some first in ileum or blood.

Germline loops: CDR1 SGDLS, CDR2 YYNGEE. Trimming removed 0 bases from V and 6 bases from J, with 19 bases in between. The length of the CDR3 is 17 residues. Here the sequenced sample was unstimulated CD4+ T cells sorted from spleen or lymph node cells, taken before transplant. This sequence joins TRBV9 and TRBJ2-1, with D perhaps TRBD2 (5 bases). The TCR originated in a human donor who was the organ donor for an intestinal transplant. The chain's CDR3 is CASSVAPTAGTGNEQFF. CDR3 nucleotides: TGTGCCAGCAGCGTAGCTCCGACGGCGGGTACTGGCAATGAGCAGTTCTTC.